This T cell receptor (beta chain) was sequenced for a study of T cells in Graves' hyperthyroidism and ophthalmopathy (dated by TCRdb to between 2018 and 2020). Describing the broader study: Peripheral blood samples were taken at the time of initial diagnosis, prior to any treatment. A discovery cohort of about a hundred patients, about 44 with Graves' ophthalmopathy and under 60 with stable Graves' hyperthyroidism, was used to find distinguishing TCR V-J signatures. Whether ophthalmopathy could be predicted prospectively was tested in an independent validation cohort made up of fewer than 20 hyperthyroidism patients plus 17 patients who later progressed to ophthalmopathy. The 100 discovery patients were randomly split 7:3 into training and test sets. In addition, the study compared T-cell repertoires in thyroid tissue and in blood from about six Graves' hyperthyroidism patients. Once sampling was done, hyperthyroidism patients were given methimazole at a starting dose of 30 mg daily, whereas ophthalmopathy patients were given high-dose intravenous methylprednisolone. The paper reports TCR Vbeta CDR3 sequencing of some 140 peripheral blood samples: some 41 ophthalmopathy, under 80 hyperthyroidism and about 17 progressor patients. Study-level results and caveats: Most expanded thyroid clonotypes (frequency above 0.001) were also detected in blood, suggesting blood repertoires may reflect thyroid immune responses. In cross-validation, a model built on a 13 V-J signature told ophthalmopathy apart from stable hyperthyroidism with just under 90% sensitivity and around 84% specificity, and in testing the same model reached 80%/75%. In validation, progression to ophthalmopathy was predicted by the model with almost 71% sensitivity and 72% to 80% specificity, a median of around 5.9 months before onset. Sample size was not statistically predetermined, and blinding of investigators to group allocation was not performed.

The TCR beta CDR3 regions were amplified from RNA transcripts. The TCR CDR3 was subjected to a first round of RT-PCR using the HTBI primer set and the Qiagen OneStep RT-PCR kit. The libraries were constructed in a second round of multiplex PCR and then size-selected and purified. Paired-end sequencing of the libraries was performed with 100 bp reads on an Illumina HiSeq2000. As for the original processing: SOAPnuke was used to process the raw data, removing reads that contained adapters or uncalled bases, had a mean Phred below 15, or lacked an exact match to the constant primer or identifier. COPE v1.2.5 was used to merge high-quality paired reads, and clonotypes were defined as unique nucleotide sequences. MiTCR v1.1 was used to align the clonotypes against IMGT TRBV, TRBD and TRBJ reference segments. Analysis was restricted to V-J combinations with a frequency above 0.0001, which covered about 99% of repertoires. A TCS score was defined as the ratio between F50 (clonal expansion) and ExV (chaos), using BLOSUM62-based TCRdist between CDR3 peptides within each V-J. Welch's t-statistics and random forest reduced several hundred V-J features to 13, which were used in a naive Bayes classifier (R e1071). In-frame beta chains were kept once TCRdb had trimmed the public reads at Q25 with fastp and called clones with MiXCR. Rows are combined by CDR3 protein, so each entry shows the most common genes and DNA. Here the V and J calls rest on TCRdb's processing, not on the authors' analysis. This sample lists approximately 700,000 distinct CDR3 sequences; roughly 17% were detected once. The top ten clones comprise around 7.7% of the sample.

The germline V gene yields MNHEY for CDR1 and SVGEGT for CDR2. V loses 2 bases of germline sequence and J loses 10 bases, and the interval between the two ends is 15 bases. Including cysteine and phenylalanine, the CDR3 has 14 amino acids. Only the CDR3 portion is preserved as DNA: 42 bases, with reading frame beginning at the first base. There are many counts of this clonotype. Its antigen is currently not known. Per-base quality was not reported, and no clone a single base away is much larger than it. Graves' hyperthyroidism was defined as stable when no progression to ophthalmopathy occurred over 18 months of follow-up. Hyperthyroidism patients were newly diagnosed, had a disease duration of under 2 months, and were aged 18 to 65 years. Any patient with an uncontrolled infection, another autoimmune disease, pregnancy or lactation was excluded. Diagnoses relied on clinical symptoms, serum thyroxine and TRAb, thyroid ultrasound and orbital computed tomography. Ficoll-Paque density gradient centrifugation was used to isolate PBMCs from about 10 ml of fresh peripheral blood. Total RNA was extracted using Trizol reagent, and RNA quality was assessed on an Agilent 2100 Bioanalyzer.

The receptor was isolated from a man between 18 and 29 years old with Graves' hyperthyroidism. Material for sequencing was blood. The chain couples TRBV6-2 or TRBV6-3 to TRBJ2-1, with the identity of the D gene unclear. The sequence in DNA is TGTGCCAGCAGTTACGCGAAGCCCTACATGGAGCAGTTCTTC. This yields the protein CASSYAKPYMEQFF.